A selection of T cell receptor beta chains follows, all from one sample in a study of CD8 T cells in Susac syndrome. TCRdb re-analysed the immunoSEQ multiplex PCR reads in MiXCR, keeping a single row per CDR3 protein. The sample consists of over 120,000 distinct CDR3 sequences, approximately 95% of them appearing once. The material sequenced was CD4+ T cells from PBMCs. These receptor sequences come from a human donor in good health. CDR3s include the opening cysteine and the closing phenylalanine or tryptophan. A D gene is named only where the DNA matches it firmly. Rows give clone size only sometimes, using once, few, many, or a class for an expanded clone.

CASSVVGGGTEAFF TGTGCCAGCAGCGTAGTGGGGGGTGGCACTGAAGCTTTCTTT TRBJ1-1 TRBV9 NA NA 14
CSARDPGGMGGRVADTQYF TGCAGTGCTAGAGATCCGGGGGGAATGGGCGGGAGGGTAGCAGATACGCAGTATTTT TRBJ2-3 TRBV20-1 NA TRBD2 19
CACTRGFGANVLTF TGTGCCTGTACGCGAGGTTTTGGGGCCAACGTCCTGACTTTC TRBJ2-6 TRBV3-1 NA NA 14
CASSVGSKTGQFF TGTGCCAGCAGCGTAGGGTCGAAGACCGGGCAGTTCTTC TRBJ2-1 TRBV9 NA NA 13
CASTTSGSWETQYF TGTGCCAGCACGACTAGCGGGAGTTGGGAGACCCAGTACTTC TRBJ2-5 TRBV28 NA TRBD2 14
CATNSAGAFYNEQFF TGTGCCACCAACTCAGCGGGAGCCTTCTACAATGAGCAGTTCTTC TRBJ2-1 TRBV19 NA TRBD2 15
CSARDTGSRQPQHF TGCAGTGCTAGAGACACAGGGTCGAGACAGCCCCAGCATTTT TRBJ1-5 TRBV20-1 once NA 14
CSARGDYKETQYF TGCAGTGCTAGAGGAGACTATAAAGAGACCCAGTACTTC TRBJ2-5 TRBV20-1 NA NA 13
CASGDRRGQPQHF TGTGCCAGCGGAGACAGGAGGGGTCAGCCCCAGCATTTT TRBJ1-5 TRBV28 NA NA 13
CASSEPRQGVAGANVLTF TGTGCCAGCAGTGAACCGCGACAGGGGGTCGCTGGGGCCAACGTCCTGACTTTC TRBJ2-6 TRBV25-1 NA TRBD1 18
CASSRGQGLNQETQYF TGTGCCAGCAGCCGAGGACAGGGTTTGAACCAAGAGACCCAGTACTTC TRBJ2-5 TRBV5-4 NA TRBD1 16
CASSYQTVNTEAFF TGTGCCAGCAGCTACCAGACAGTGAACACTGAAGCTTTCTTT TRBJ1-1 TRBV7-2 NA NA 14
CATSRVRESINEQFF TGTGCCACCAGCAGAGTGCGGGAGAGTATCAATGAGCAGTTCTTC TRBJ2-1 TRBV15 NA TRBD2 15
CASSGLPGSPF TGTGCCAGCAGTGGCCTGCCCGGGTCACCCTTC TRBJ2-7 TRBV27 NA NA 11
CASSLALAGGPDTGELFF TGTGCCAGCAGCTTAGCTCTAGCGGGAGGGCCCGACACCGGGGAGCTGTTTTTT TRBJ2-2 TRBV7-3 once TRBD2 18
CASSVVAGTVYNEQFF TGTGCCAGCAGCGTGGTAGCGGGAACGGTGTACAATGAGCAGTTCTTC TRBJ2-1 TRBV9 NA TRBD2 16
CASSVDTNTEAFF TGTGCCAGCAGTGTGGACACCAACACTGAAGCTTTCTTT TRBJ1-1 TRBV2 NA NA 13
CSARGLAGVEQETQYF TGCAGTGCCCGGGGACTAGCGGGAGTAGAACAAGAGACCCAGTACTTC TRBJ2-5 TRBV20-1 NA TRBD2 16
CASTHRGYGANVLTF TGTGCCAGCACCCACAGGGGATACGGGGCCAACGTCCTGACTTTC TRBJ2-6 TRBV27 NA TRBD1 15
CASTHGASYSNEQFF TGTGCCAGCACCCACGGGGCTAGTTACTCCAATGAGCAGTTCTTC TRBJ2-1 TRBV28 NA NA 15
CATSRNAGTGYEQYF TGTGCCACCAGCAGAAACGCCGGGACAGGTTACGAGCAGTACTTC TRBJ2-7 TRBV15 once TRBD1 15
CASSRGLAGGQVYEQYF TGTGCCAGCAGCCGAGGACTAGCGGGAGGGCAAGTCTACGAGCAGTACTTC TRBJ2-7 TRBV6-2/TRBV6-3 NA TRBD2 17
CSASGIRSGRYEQYF TGCAGTGCTAGCGGTATTAGGTCAGGTCGCTACGAGCAGTACTTC TRBJ2-7 TRBV20-1 NA NA 15
CASSLVAGKETQYF TGTGCCAGCAGCTTAGTTGCAGGGAAGGAGACCCAGTACTTC TRBJ2-5 TRBV11-1 NA NA 14
CASSSPSAYGYTF TGTGCCAGCAGCTCACCCAGTGCCTATGGCTACACCTTC TRBJ1-2 TRBV28 NA NA 13
CSARVVQGYTEVFF TGCAGTGCTAGAGTGGTACAGGGCTACACTGAAGTTTTCTTT TRBJ1-1 TRBV20-1 NA NA 14
CAIGTGMTGELFF TGTGCCATTGGGACAGGGATGACCGGGGAGCTGTTTTTT TRBJ2-2 TRBV10-3 NA TRBD1 13
CASSWSDRGPRASEQYF TGTGCCAGCTCCTGGAGCGACCGGGGGCCCCGGGCGTCCGAGCAGTACTTC TRBJ2-7 TRBV6-1 once NA 17
CAWTPDSREKLFF TGTGCCTGGACTCCTGACAGTCGGGAAAAACTGTTTTTT TRBJ1-4 TRBV30 once NA 13
CASTEQGEVNQPQHF TGTGCCAGCACTGAACAGGGGGAAGTAAATCAGCCCCAGCATTTT TRBJ1-5 TRBV2 NA TRBD1 15
CASSPGQPHYEQYF TGTGCCAGCTCACCAGGACAGCCACACTACGAGCAGTACTTC TRBJ2-7 TRBV18 NA NA 14
CASSPPLASRDTGQYF TGTGCCAGCTCACCACCGTTGGCATCGCGAGACACGGGGCAGTACTTC TRBJ2-7 TRBV18 NA NA 16
CASSLDPGVLYEQYF TGCGCCAGCAGCTTGGATCCAGGGGTTCTATACGAGCAGTACTTC TRBJ2-7 TRBV5-1 NA NA 15
CASRSQGYTGELFF TGCGCCAGCAGATCTCAGGGGTACACCGGGGAGCTGTTTTTT TRBJ2-2 TRBV4-1 NA NA 14
CATSERTGFTDTQYF TGTGCCACCAGTGAGAGGACAGGCTTCACAGATACGCAGTATTTT TRBJ2-3 TRBV24-1 NA TRBD1 15
CASSLAERGTEAFF TGTGCCAGCAGTTTAGCCGAAAGAGGGACTGAAGCTTTCTTT TRBJ1-1 TRBV12-3/TRBV12-4 NA NA 14
CASSKQGGSYNEQLF TGCGCCAGCAGTAAACAGGGAGGCTCCTACAATGAGCAGCTCTTC TRBJ2-1 TRBV5-1 NA NA 15
CASSRVGQGNYGYTF TGTGCCAGTAGTAGGGTCGGACAGGGAAACTATGGCTACACCTTC TRBJ1-2 TRBV19 NA TRBD1 15
CSAREHPYEQYF TGCAGTGCTAGGGAACATCCCTACGAGCAGTACTTC TRBJ2-7 TRBV20-1 NA NA 12
CATAPGPRLRGYTF TGTGCCACCGCCCCGGGACCCCGATTGCGAGGCTACACCTTC TRBJ1-2 TRBV14 NA NA 14
CASSLVVSYNEQFF TGCGCCAGCAGCTTGGTTGTCAGCTACAATGAGCAGTTCTTC TRBJ2-1 TRBV5-1 NA NA 14
CASTYGSGGGREQYF TGTGCCAGCACATACGGAAGTGGCGGGGGTAGGGAGCAGTACTTC TRBJ2-7 TRBV6-1 NA TRBD2 15
CASSSTLTDTANTGELFF TGTGCCAGCAGTTCAACGCTGACAGACACCGCGAACACCGGGGAGCTGTTTTTT TRBJ2-2 TRBV12-3/TRBV12-4 NA NA 18
CASSHTSGQGRTEAFF TGCGCCAGCAGTCACACATCGGGACAGGGACGAACTGAAGCTTTCTTT TRBJ1-1 TRBV23-1 once TRBD1 16
CASSLEDRAITEAFF TGCGCCAGCAGCTTGGAGGACAGGGCAATCACTGAAGCTTTCTTT TRBJ1-1 TRBV5-1 NA TRBD1 15
CASSPAGRFAEAFF TGTGCCAGCAGCCCCGCAGGGCGTTTCGCTGAAGCTTTCTTT TRBJ1-1 TRBV5-5 NA NA 14
CASTPRKGVEAFF TGTGCCAGCACCCCGAGAAAGGGCGTTGAAGCTTTCTTT TRBJ1-1 TRBV25-1 NA NA 13
CASSPRNGELFF TGTGCCAGCTCACCAAGGAACGGGGAGCTGTTTTTT TRBJ2-2 TRBV18 NA NA 12